Following are 8 T cell receptor beta chains from one sample sequenced in a study of T cell responses to AZD1222 COVID-19 vaccine. Clones were read by immunoSEQ multiplex PCR, and TCRdb kept only the in-frame ones, dropping some. In the table there are around 120,000 clones, about 82% of which are singletons. This material consisted of peripheral blood, taken 28 days after the second AZD1222 dose. Every receptor here comes from an adult who received the AZD1222 COVID-19 vaccine.

The V and J genes are TRBV27 and TRBJ2-7; weak D call: TRBD2 (7 bases). This CDR3 has 13 residues. The V end was cut by 6 bases, the J end by 3 bases, with 12 bases between. Germline V lookup: CDR1 MNHEY, CDR2 SMNVEV (reference sequence). CDR3 in amino acids: CASRKGGNYEQYF. The DNA for the CDR3 is TGTGCCAGCAGAAAGGGGGGGAACTACGAGCAGTACTTC.

This clone appeared once. This chain uses TRBV7-2 with TRBJ2-3; a possible D gene is TRBD2 (5 bases). The CDR3 consists of 14 residues. Trimming cost V 1 base and J 4 bases, with 9 bases left between them. Germline-derived CDR1 and CDR2 are SGHTA and FQGNSA. CDR3 sequence: CASSLGGAADTQYF. The CDR3 coding sequence is TGTGCCAGCAGCTTAGGGGGAGCTGCAGATACGCAGTATTTT.

The genes are TRBV18 and TRBJ2-4, with 9 bases identical to TRBD1. The germline gives CDR1 KGHSH, CDR2 LQKENI. The CDR3 contains 15 residues. J was trimmed by 8 bases and V by 4 bases; bases with no gene match: 9. The CDR3 nucleotides read TGTGCCAGCTCACAGTACCGGACAGGGGAGGACATTCAGTACTTC. The encoded protein is CASSQYRTGEDIQYF. The full variable domain, with the rest looked up from reference TRBV18 and TRBJ2-4, is NAGVMQNPRHLVRRRGQEARLRCSPMKGHSHVYWYRQLPEEGLKFMVYLQKENIIDESGMPKERFSAEFPKEGPSILRIQQVVRGDSAAYFCASSQYRTGEDIQYFGAGTRLSVL.

This chain joins TRBV10-3 and TRBJ1-1; 7 nucleotides align to TRBD1. CDR1 is ENHRY, CDR2 SYGVKD, per germline. With 7 bases clipped from V and 3 bases from J, the junction kept 8 bases outside the gene matches. The CDR3 loop spans 14 amino acids. The CDR3 is CAINNRGSDTEAFF. The CDR3 coding sequence is TGTGCCATCAATAACAGGGGTTCGGACACTGAAGCTTTCTTT.

This chain links TRBV28 with TRBJ2-1; perhaps TRBD2 as D (7 bases). The V gene's germline CDR1 is MDHEN and CDR2 SYDVKM. The CDR3 sequence is 18 residues long. Trimming took off 1 base at V and 3 bases at J, with 19 bases between the two ends. CDR3 bases: TGTGCCAGCAGTTTATTCGATTACGGGGGGCACTTCTACAATGAGCAGTTCTTC. Translating gives CASSLFDYGGHFYNEQFF.

This chain joins TRBV27 and TRBJ1-2, with 8 bases matching TRBD1. Germline lookup yields CDR1 MNHEY and CDR2 SMNVEV (reference sequence). V was pared by 6 bases and J by 6 bases, with 6 bases of the junction left unmatched. CDR3 length equals 13 residues. This chain's CDR3 is CASSGDRWNGYTF. The CDR3 nucleotides read TGTGCCAGCAGCGGGGACAGGTGGAATGGCTACACCTTC.

This clone is classed as medium-sized (0.01 to 0.1%). The V and J genes are TRBV7-9 and TRBJ1-5, with D uncertain. V lost 4 bases, J lost 7 bases, and 14 bases lay in between. CDR1 is SEHNR and CDR2 is FQNEAQ in the germline V gene (reference sequence). CDR3 size: 14 residues. In DNA, the CDR3 is TGTGCCAGCAGCTCCATGGGCCAGGCCCAGCCCCAGCATTTT. Translated: CASSSMGQAQPQHF. Supplemented by reference TRBV7-9 and TRBJ1-5, the full variable domain reads DTGVSQNPRHKITKRGQNVTFRCDPISEHNRLYWYRQTLGQGPEFLTYFQNEAQLEKSRLLSDRFSAERPKGSFSTLEIQRTEQGDSAMYLCASSSMGQAQPQHFGDGTRLSIL.

The chain is built from TRBV28 and TRBJ1-2, with D unresolved. In germline, CDR1 is MDHEN, CDR2 SYDVKM. This CDR3 is built from 13 residues. The V gene lost 6 bases and the J gene lost 2 bases, with 10 bases spanning the gap. The CDR3 DNA follows: TGTGCCAGCAGCCAATACAGAAACTATGGCTACACCTTC. Translating gives CASSQYRNYGYTF.